These 27 T cell receptor beta chains share one sample of origin, sequenced in a study of cytomegalovirus exposure and HLA in healthy donors. PCR amplification relied on 60 Vbeta primers (plus 13 Jbeta primers). Here immunoSEQ multiplex PCR was the method, and the copy in TCRdb shows in-frame clones only, minus some. Among approximately 120,000 clones listed, about three quarters were seen once. Sequenced material: PBMCs. These receptors were collected from a female donor in good health and CMV-seronegative.

This chain joins TRBV30 and TRBJ2-1, with D possibly being TRBD1 (5 bases). The CDR3 covers 13 residues. With 0 bases removed from V and 14 bases from J, the gap between germline ends came to 17 bases. Germline V gives CDR1 GTSNPN, CDR2 SVGIG (reference sequence). CDR3 amino acids: CAWSVGASDTKFF. In DNA, the CDR3 is TGTGCCTGGAGTGTAGGAGCCTCGGACACGAAGTTCTTC.

The CDR3 nucleotides read TGTGCCAGCAGCTTGCTTGACAGGGTCCTCACCGGGGAGCTGTTTTTT. It yields the protein CASSLLDRVLTGELFF. The chain uses TRBV7-8 and TRBJ2-2, with 7 bases identical to TRBD1. With 3 bases clipped from V and 4 bases from J, the junction kept 8 bases outside the gene matches. This CDR3 contains 16 residues. The V gene's germline CDR1 is SGHVS and CDR2 FQNEAQ.

The sample holds one count of this clone. The V call is TRBV15, the J call TRBJ1-6, with 9 positions matching TRBD1. CDR3 length: 16 residues. V was clipped by 3 bases and J by 7 bases; unmatched bases: 7. CDR1 LNHNV and CDR2 YYDKDF come from the germline V gene (reference sequence). The CDR3 loop reads CATSRSQGAWNSPLHF. The CDR3 DNA follows: TGTGCCACCAGCAGGTCACAGGGGGCTTGGAATTCACCCCTCCACTTT.

The CDR3 sequence: CASSIRGGQGGVAEAFF. CDR3 DNA: TGTGCCAGCAGTATCAGGGGTGGGCAGGGGGGCGTTGCTGAAGCTTTCTTT. The V gene is TRBV13, the J gene TRBJ1-1; 7 bases agree with TRBD1. The germline CDR1 and CDR2 sequences are PRHDT and FYEKMQ (reference sequence). The CDR3 contains 17 residues. J lost 6 bases, V lost 6 bases, and 19 bases had no gene match.

This chain links TRBV15 with TRBJ1-2, with 9 bases identical to TRBD1. The CDR3 is 15 amino acids. V lost 2 bases, J lost 6 bases, and 7 bases stayed unmatched. Germline assignment: CDR1 LNHNV and CDR2 YYDKDF (reference sequence). The DNA of the CDR3 is TGTGCCACCAGCAGACCCGGGACAGGGAACCATGGCTACACCTTC. Translation: CATSRPGTGNHGYTF.

This chain joins TRBV7-9 and TRBJ2-1; the D is unclear. The germline V gene has CDR1 SEHNR and CDR2 FQNEAQ (reference sequence). The CDR3 is 14 residues long. V was pared by 0 bases and J by 10 bases, with 13 bases between. Here the CDR3 DNA reads TGTGCCAGCAGCTTAGCGCAGGCCAGCTACGAGCAGTTCTTC. Encoded protein: CASSLAQASYEQFF.

The chain carries TRBV29-1 and TRBJ1-1, with a weak D call TRBD1 (6 bases). The CDR3 is 13 residues long. Germline-derived CDR1 and CDR2 are SQVTM and ANQGSEA. V was trimmed by 7 bases and J by 0 bases, leaving 12 bases between them. In DNA, the CDR3 is TGCAGCGGATCCGGGACAATGAACACTGAAGCTTTCTTT. It codes for CSGSGTMNTEAFF.

The chain employs TRBV5-8 and TRBJ1-1; TRBD1 might be the D (6 bases). The germline V and J ends were trimmed by 4 bases and 5 bases, with 15 bases remaining between them. There are 14 residues in the CDR3. Germline V gene lookup returns CDR1 SGHTS and CDR2 YDEGEE. Written as DNA, the CDR3 is TGTGCCAGCAGCCTAACCGGGGGGCTAACTGAAGCTTTCTTT. Translated, it gives CASSLTGGLTEAFF.

This chain connects TRBV15 to TRBJ1-2, with D possibly matching TRBD1 (6 bases). Germline V CDR1 and CDR2: LNHNV, YYDKDF (reference sequence). CDR3 size: 12 residues. V lost 6 bases, J lost 2 bases, and 7 bases lay in between. The CDR3 bases are TGTGCCACCAGAGACAGGAACTATGGCTACACCTTC. As protein: CATRDRNYGYTF.

The chain uses TRBV4-3 and TRBJ1-2; 9 nucleotides agree with TRBD1. The CDR3 covers 16 residues. Trimming at V came to 4 bases and at J to 6 bases, leaving 12 bases not matched to a gene. The germline V gene encodes CDR1 LGHNA and CDR2 YSLEER. CDR3 in amino acids: CASSRQSGTGRDGYTF. The CDR3 DNA is TGCGCCAGCAGCCGCCAATCAGGGACAGGGAGGGATGGCTACACCTTC.

The table lists this clone with a count of one. The rearrangement uses TRBV5-1 and TRBJ1-2; tentative D call: TRBD1 (5 bases). Germline CDR1 reads SGHRS; CDR2 reads YFSETQ. Trimming pared 0 bases from V and 5 bases from J, leaving 20 bases between. The CDR3 is 17 residues long. The CDR3: CASSLEGLGRETYGYTF. Here the CDR3 DNA reads TGCGCCAGCAGCTTGGAGGGGCTTGGCAGGGAAACTTATGGCTACACCTTC.

V is TRBV13 and J is TRBJ1-3; D gene ambiguous. This CDR3 contains 14 residues. The germline V gene encodes CDR1 PRHDT and CDR2 FYEKMQ (reference sequence). Trimming took 5 bases from V and 1 from J, leaving 9 bases between them. CDR3 sequence reads: CASSHSGSGNTIYF. DNA of the CDR3: TGTGCCAGCAGCCACTCGGGGTCTGGAAACACCATATATTTT.

The chain combines TRBV9 with TRBJ2-2; TRBD2 is a possible D gene (6 bases). V gave up 3 bases and J gave up 6 bases, with 18 bases separating them. CDR1 and CDR2 (germline): SGDLS, YYNGEE. This CDR3 spans 16 amino acids. In DNA, the CDR3 is TGTGCCAGCAGCGCCGGGACTTATAAGGTCCCCGGGGAGCTGTTTTTT. Its protein is CASSAGTYKVPGELFF.

The chain employs TRBV7-9 and TRBJ2-5; perhaps TRBD2 as D (6 bases). From germline, CDR1 is SEHNR and CDR2 FQNEAQ (reference sequence). The CDR3 spans 13 residues. Trimming took off 5 bases at V and 3 bases at J, with 10 bases between the two ends. CDR3 protein: CASSPLAEETQYF. The CDR3, as DNA: TGTGCCAGCAGCCCGTTAGCGGAAGAGACCCAGTACTTC.

The chain uses TRBV6-1 and TRBJ2-2; TRBD2 might be the D (5 bases). Trimming cost V 6 bases and J 7 bases, with 9 bases left between them. Germline V CDR1 and CDR2: MNHNS, SASEGT. The length of the CDR3 is 12 residues. The CDR3 region is CASSRLSGELFF. DNA for the CDR3: TGTGCCAGCAGCCGACTAAGCGGGGAGCTGTTTTTT.

The genes are TRBV7-9 and TRBJ2-7, with 8 bases aligning to TRBD2. The V gene end was trimmed by 3 bases and the J gene end by 3 bases; junction bases not matched to a gene: 7. Germline lookup yields CDR1 SEHNR and CDR2 FQNEAQ (reference sequence). The CDR3 length is 15 residues. CDR3 protein: CASSFSGGSYYEQYF. CDR3 in DNA: TGTGCCAGCAGCTTTTCGGGGGGGAGTTACTACGAGCAGTACTTC.

In DNA form, the CDR3 reads TGTGCCAGCCCCACGGTGGGGGGGCAAGAGACCCAGTACTTC. This encodes CASPTVGGQETQYF. The chain joins TRBV6-1 to TRBJ2-5, with 7 bases identical to TRBD2. Germline trimming cut 8 bases from V and 2 bases from J; bases unmatched to any gene: 8. Per germline, CDR1 MNHNS and CDR2 SASEGT. The CDR3 totals 14 residues.

The chain joins TRBV10-3 to TRBJ1-1; D perhaps matches TRBD1 (6 bases). Germline CDR1 and CDR2: ENHRY and SYGVKD. Trimming shortened V by 10 bases and J by 3 bases, and 12 bases separated the two germline ends. The CDR3 is made up of 12 amino acids. This chain's CDR3 is CATARQDTEAFF. As DNA, the CDR3 is TGTGCCACCGCAAGACAGGACACTGAAGCTTTCTTT.

The V and J genes are TRBV19 and TRBJ2-7, with D possibly being TRBD2 (6 bases). The length of the CDR3 is 13 residues. Trimming took off 2 bases at V and 5 bases at J, with 10 bases between the two ends. Germline assignment: CDR1 LNHDA and CDR2 SQIVND (reference sequence). The CDR3 bases are TGTGCCAGTAGTATAAGACTAGGTCACGAGCAGTACTTC. Translated: CASSIRLGHEQYF.

The chain has TRBV19 and TRBJ2-7; 7 bases fit TRBD2. The V gene end was trimmed by 7 bases and the J gene end by 1 base; junction bases not matched to a gene: 7. This CDR3 has 14 residues. Germline loops: CDR1 LNHDA, CDR2 SQIVND (reference sequence). The CDR3 DNA sequence: TGTGCCAGTACCTCCGGGGGGAGGTCCTACGAGCAGTACTTC. Translation: CASTSGGRSYEQYF. Using reference TRBV19 and TRBJ2-7 for the parts outside the CDR3, the full variable domain is DGGITQSPKYLFRKEGQNVTLSCEQNLNHDAMYWYRQDPGQGLRLIYYSQIVNDFQKGDIAEGYSVSREKKESFPLTVTSAQKNPTAFYLCASTSGGRSYEQYFGPGTRLTVT.

This clone was counted a single time. This chain connects TRBV20-1 to TRBJ1-2, with a possible D match to TRBD1 (6 bases). V lost 3 bases to trimming and J lost 6 bases, with 8 bases between them. Looked up from germline, CDR1 is DFQATT and CDR2 is SNEGSKA (reference sequence). CDR3 length: 11 residues. CDR3 in DNA: TGCAGTGCTAGCAGGGGAGATGGCTACACCTTC. Its translation: CSASRGDGYTF.

The chain is built from TRBV18 and TRBJ1-1; D call uncertain. V dropped 8 bases and J dropped 8 bases, with 15 bases sitting between them. From germline, CDR1 is KGHSH and CDR2 LQKENI. The CDR3 is 12 amino acids. The CDR3 DNA sequence: TGTGCCAGCCAACAGATCCCCCGGGAAGCTTTCTTT. It yields the protein CASQQIPREAFF.

J is TRBJ2-5 and V is TRBV6-5; 12 nucleotides agree with TRBD1. J gave up 3 bases and V 8 bases, and 4 bases lay outside the gene matches. The CDR3 runs to 14 residues. The germline V gene encodes CDR1 MNHEY and CDR2 SVGAGI. CDR3 coding DNA: TGTGCCAGCCACGGGACAGGGGGCGAAGAGACCCAGTACTTC. Amino acid sequence: CASHGTGGEETQYF.

This clone was recorded a few times. The chain uses TRBV5-6 and TRBJ1-1; D not resolved. The CDR3 totals 11 residues. Germline values: CDR1 SGHDT, CDR2 YYEEEE. V was pared by 4 bases and J by 4 bases, with 5 bases between. The CDR3 loop reads CASSLSTEAFF. CDR3 nucleotides: TGTGCCAGCAGCCTTTCCACTGAAGCTTTCTTT.

J is TRBJ1-2 and V is TRBV18; 8 nucleotides agree with TRBD1. The V gene end was trimmed by 3 bases and the J gene end by 5 bases; junction bases not matched to a gene: 2. Looked up from germline, CDR1 is KGHSH and CDR2 is LQKENI. CDR3 length: 13 residues. In DNA, the CDR3 is TGTGCCAGCTCACCCGACAGGGGATATGGCTACACCTTC. This gives the protein CASSPDRGYGYTF.

The rearrangement joins TRBV6-8 to TRBJ2-1; tentatively, D is TRBD2 (7 bases). The CDR3 runs to 16 residues. Looked up from germline, CDR1 is MNHGY and CDR2 is SAAAGT. Trimming shortened V by 5 bases and J by 6 bases, and 20 bases separated the two germline ends. The CDR3 sequence is CASSDPPGGNPNEQFF. CDR3 in DNA: TGTGCCAGCAGTGACCCCCCGGGGGGCAACCCCAATGAGCAGTTCTTC.

In its sample, this clone was seen a few times. The chain carries TRBV4-1 and TRBJ1-4; weak D call: TRBD1 (6 bases). With 4 bases removed from V and 4 bases from J, the gap between germline ends came to 13 bases. Germline V CDR1 and CDR2: MGHRA, YSYEKL. The CDR3 totals 15 residues. CDR3 DNA sequence: TGCGCCAGCAGCCCTAAGCCGGGACATAATGAAAAACTGTTTTTT. Amino acid sequence: CASSPKPGHNEKLFF.